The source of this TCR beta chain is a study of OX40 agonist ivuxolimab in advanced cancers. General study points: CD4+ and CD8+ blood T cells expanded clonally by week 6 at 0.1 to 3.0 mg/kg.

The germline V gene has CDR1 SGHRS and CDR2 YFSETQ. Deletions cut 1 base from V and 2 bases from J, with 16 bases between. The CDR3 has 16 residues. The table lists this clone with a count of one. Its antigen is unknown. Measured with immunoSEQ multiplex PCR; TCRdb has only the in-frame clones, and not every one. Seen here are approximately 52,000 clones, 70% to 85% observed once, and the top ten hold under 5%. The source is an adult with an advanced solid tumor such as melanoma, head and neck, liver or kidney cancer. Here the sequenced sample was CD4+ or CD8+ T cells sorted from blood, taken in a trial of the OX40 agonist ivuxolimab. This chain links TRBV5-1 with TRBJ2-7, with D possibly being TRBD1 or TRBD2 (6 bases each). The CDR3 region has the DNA TGCGCCAGCAGCTTGAACAGCGCGGAGGGGGCCTACGAGCAGTACTTC. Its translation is CASSLNSAEGAYEQYF.